This T cell receptor (beta chain) originates from a study of T cells in narcolepsy. Produced via immunoSEQ multiplex PCR; TCRdb's table is partial and in-frame only. The sample has some 37,000 clones, about 85% seen once; the top ten hold 1.5% to 2%. Germline V gene data show CDR1 as SGHTS and CDR2 as YDEGEE. The V and J ends lost 2 bases and 3 bases, in that order; junction bases with no gene match: 4. The CDR3 extends over 15 amino acids. The sequenced sample was CD45RA- memory CD4+ T cells from PBMCs. This chain links TRBV5-8 with TRBJ1-4; 7 bases align to TRBD1. This receptor was identified in a human donor with narcolepsy. The DNA of the CDR3 is TGTGCCAGCAGCTTTCAGGGGGGGTCTAATGAAAAACTGTTTTTT. It is translated as CASSFQGGSNEKLFF.